Detailed here is one TCR beta chain. The sample comes from a study of blood T cell repertoires in COVID-19. Looked up from germline, CDR1 is WNHNN and CDR2 is SYGVQD (reference sequence). Trimming cost V 4 bases and J 5 bases; bases outside gene matches: 6. The CDR3 contains 15 residues. Some clones are missing from TCRdb's copy, which holds only in-frame ones; the method was immunoSEQ multiplex PCR. The table has approximately 30,000 clones, roughly nine tenths seen once; the top ten hold approximately 16%. The clonotype was recovered from a human donor with active COVID-19. The donor label of this sample is uncertain. The chain uses TRBV10-1 and TRBJ2-7; 12 bases line up with TRBD1. Material for sequencing was peripheral blood. The CDR3 DNA reads TGCGCCAGCAGTGGTCCGGGACAGGGGGCTCACGAGCAGTACTTC. This codes for CASSGPGQGAHEQYF.